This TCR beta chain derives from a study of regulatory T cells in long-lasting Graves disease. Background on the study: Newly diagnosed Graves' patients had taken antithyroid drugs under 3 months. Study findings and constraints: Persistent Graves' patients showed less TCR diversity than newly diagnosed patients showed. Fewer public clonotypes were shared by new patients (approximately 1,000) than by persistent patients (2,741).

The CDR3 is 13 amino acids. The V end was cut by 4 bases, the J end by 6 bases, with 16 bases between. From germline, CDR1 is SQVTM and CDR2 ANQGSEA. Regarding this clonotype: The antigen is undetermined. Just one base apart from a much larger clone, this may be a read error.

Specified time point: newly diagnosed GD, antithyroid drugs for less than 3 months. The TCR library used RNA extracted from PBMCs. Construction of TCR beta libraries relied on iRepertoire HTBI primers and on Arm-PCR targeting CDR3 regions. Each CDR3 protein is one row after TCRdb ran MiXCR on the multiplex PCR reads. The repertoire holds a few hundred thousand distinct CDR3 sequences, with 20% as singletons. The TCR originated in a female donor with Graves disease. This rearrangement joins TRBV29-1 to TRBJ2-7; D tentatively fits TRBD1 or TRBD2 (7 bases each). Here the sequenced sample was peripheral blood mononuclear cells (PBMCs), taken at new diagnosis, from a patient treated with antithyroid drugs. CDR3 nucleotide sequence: TGCAGCGTTGTGACAGGGAGGGAACGCGAGCAGTACTTC. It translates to CSVVTGREREQYF.